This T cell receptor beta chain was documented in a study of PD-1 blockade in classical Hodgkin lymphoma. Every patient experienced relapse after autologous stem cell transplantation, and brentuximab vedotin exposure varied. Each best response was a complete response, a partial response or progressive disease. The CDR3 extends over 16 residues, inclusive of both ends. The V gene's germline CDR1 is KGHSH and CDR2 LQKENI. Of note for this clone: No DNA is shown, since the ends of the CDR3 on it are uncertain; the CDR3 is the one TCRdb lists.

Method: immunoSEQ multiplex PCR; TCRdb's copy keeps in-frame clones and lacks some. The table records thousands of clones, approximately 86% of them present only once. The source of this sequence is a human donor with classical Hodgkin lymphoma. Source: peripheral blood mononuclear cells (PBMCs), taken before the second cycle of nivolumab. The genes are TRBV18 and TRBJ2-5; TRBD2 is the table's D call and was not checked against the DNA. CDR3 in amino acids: CASSPFGTVPGETQYF.